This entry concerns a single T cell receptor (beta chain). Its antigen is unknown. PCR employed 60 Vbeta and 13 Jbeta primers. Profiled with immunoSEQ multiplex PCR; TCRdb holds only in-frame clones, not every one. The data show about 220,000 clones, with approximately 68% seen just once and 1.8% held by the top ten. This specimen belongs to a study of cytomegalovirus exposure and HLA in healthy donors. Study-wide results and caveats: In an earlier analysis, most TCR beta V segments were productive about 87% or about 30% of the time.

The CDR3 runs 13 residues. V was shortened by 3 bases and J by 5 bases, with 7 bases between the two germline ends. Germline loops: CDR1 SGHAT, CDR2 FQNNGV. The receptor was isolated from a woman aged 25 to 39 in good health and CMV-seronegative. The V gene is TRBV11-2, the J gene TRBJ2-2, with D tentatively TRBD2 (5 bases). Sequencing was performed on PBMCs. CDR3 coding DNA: TGTGCCAGCAGCTTCGGACTTACCGGGGAGCTGTTTTTT. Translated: CASSFGLTGELFF.